This is a list of T cell receptor beta chains from one sample in a study of OX40 agonist ivuxolimab in advanced cancers. Measured with immunoSEQ multiplex PCR; TCRdb has only the in-frame clones, and not every one. The data show 9,500 to 13,000 clones, about 85% seen once. The specimen comprised CD4+ or CD8+ T cells sorted from blood, sampled in a trial of the OX40 agonist ivuxolimab. The receptors here all came from an adult with an advanced solid tumor such as melanoma, head and neck, liver or kidney cancer. Both conserved end residues are part of each CDR3. The D gene is left open where the match is weak. Rows may omit the clone size; those that give it use once, few, many or a size class.

TRBJ1-5	TRBV5-6	.	.	TGTGCCAGCAGCCGCACAGCTTGGGGCAATCAGCCCCAGCATTTT	CASSRTAWGNQPQHF
TRBJ2-2	TRBV19	.	.	TGTGCCAGTCGGGGGGCTGAATACACCGGGGAGCTGTTTTTT	CASRGAEYTGELFF
TRBJ2-3	TRBV7-9	.	TRBD2	TGTGCCAGCAGCTCGTTCGGACTAGCGGATCCCACAGATACGCAGTATTTT	CASSSFGLADPTDTQYF
TRBJ2-1	TRBV2	.	.	TGTGCCAGCAGGGTTAGTCTAGCAACCGAGCAGTTCTTC	CASRVSLATEQFF
TRBJ2-1	TRBV9	.	TRBD1	TGTGCCAGCAGCGCACAGGGGAACTCCTACAATGAGCAGTTCTTC	CASSAQGNSYNEQFF
TRBJ1-1	TRBV4-1	.	.	TGCGCCAGCAGCCAAGGGGGTCAGAGGACTGAAGCTTTCTTT	CASSQGGQRTEAFF
TRBJ2-7	TRBV9	.	.	TGTGCCAGCAGCCCCTCGTCAGGCTACGAGCAGTACTTC	CASSPSSGYEQYF
TRBJ1-5	TRBV5-1	.	.	TGCGCCAGCAGCTTGGATGAGAATCAGCCCCAGCATTTT	CASSLDENQPQHF
TRBJ1-2	TRBV6-9	.	.	TGTGCCAGCAGCCCGGTAGAGGACCTCTATGGCTACACCTTC	CASSPVEDLYGYTF
TRBJ2-7	TRBV19	.	.	TGTGCCAGTAGTCCAGGGACCTACCTCTCCTACGAGCAGTACTTC	CASSPGTYLSYEQYF
TRBJ2-7	TRBV11-3	.	.	TGTGCCAGCAGCGGGCTCTCCTACGAGCAGTACTTC	CASSGLSYEQYF
TRBJ1-2	TRBV5-3	.	.	TGTGCCAGAGTAAGCAAAGTGGTGAGAAAGACCTATGGCTTC	CARVSKVVRKTYGF
TRBJ1-1	TRBV30	once	.	TGTGCCTGGGGACAGCTGAACACTGAAGCTTTCTTT	CAWGQLNTEAFF
TRBJ1-5	TRBV7-9	.	.	TGTGCCAGCAGCTTAGCTACAGGACCCAATCAGCCCCAGCATTTT	CASSLATGPNQPQHF
TRBJ1-4	TRBV6-5	.	.	TGTGCCAGCAGTTACTCGGCAGGGGATGAAAAACTGTTTTTT	CASSYSAGDEKLFF
TRBJ2-3	TRBV4-1	.	TRBD2	TGCGCCAGCAGCCAAGGCCCCGGGACTAGCGGGGGTCGGGATACGCAGTATTTT	CASSQGPGTSGGRDTQYF
TRBJ1-1	TRBV7-9	.	.	TGTGCCAGCAGCTTAGAGCCGATAGTTTTCTTT	CASSLEPIVFF
TRBJ2-5	TRBV7-7	few	TRBD2	TGTGCTAGCAGGAATAGCGGGCCCCCAGGAGAGACCCAGTACTTC	CASRNSGPPGETQYF
TRBJ2-1	TRBV5-6	.	TRBD2	TGTGCCAGCAGCTTGGGAACTAGCGAGTACAATGAGCAGTTCTTC	CASSLGTSEYNEQFF
TRBJ1-2	TRBV12-5	.	.	TGTGCTAGTGGTTTGCCTATTACAGGGAATTCTGGCTACACCTTC	CASGLPITGNSGYTF
TRBJ2-3	TRBV4-1	.	.	TGCGCCAGCAGCCAAGGGTTGGTGGGTAGCACAGATACGCAGTATTTT	CASSQGLVGSTDTQYF
TRBJ1-2	TRBV11-2	.	TRBD1	TGTGCCAGCAGCTCCCGACAGGGAGACTATGGCTACACCTTC	CASSSRQGDYGYTF
TRBJ2-7	TRBV6-5	medium-sized	.	TGTGCCAGCATGGAACAGTTCTCCTACGAGCAGTACTTC	CASMEQFSYEQYF
TRBJ2-7	TRBV6-6	.	TRBD2	TGTGCCAGCAGTTCCTACGGGGGGTCCTACGAGCAGTACTTC	CASSSYGGSYEQYF
TRBJ2-7	TRBV30	large	.	TGTGCCTGGAACCCCTTGACAGGCATCTCCTACGAGCAGTACTTC	CAWNPLTGISYEQYF
TRBJ1-2	TRBV27	medium-sized	.	TGTGCCAGCAGACGACTAGACACGGATGGCTACACCTTC	CASRRLDTDGYTF
TRBJ2-2	TRBV11-3	.	.	TGTGCCAGCAGGCCCCTCCAGGGGGGCACCGGGGAGCTGTTTTTT	CASRPLQGGTGELFF
TRBJ2-1	TRBV9	.	.	TGTGCCAGCAGCGCCCCCGGAGCGGGCTTAGTTCAGTTCTTC	CASSAPGAGLVQFF
TRBJ2-7	TRBV6-6	.	.	TGTGCCAGCAGTTACTCGACAGATTCCTACGAGCAGTACTTC	CASSYSTDSYEQYF
TRBJ1-2	TRBV6-5	.	.	TGTGCCAGCAGTTACCCAGGGACCGGCGGCTACACCTTC	CASSYPGTGGYTF
TRBJ1-2	TRBV30	.	.	TGTGCCGAACAGGGTGGCTATGGCTACACCTTC	CAEQGGYGYTF
TRBJ1-3	TRBV6-5	.	.	TGTGCCAGCCGGGCGGGAAACACCATATATTTT	CASRAGNTIYF
TRBJ2-7	TRBV30	.	TRBD1	TGTGCCTGGAGTGTACGGACAGGGGACAACGAGCAGTACTTC	CAWSVRTGDNEQYF
TRBJ1-1	TRBV19	.	TRBD1	TGTGCCAGTAGTGCGACCGACAGGGGGCGCGTTGAAGCTTTCTTT	CASSATDRGRVEAFF
TRBJ2-1	TRBV7-3	few	.	TGTGCCAGCAGCTCAGGGACATCCTACAATGAGCAGTTCTTC	CASSSGTSYNEQFF
TRBJ1-3	TRBV10-2	.	.	TGCGCCAGCAGTGAGTCAACAGAAGGAAACACCATATATTTT	CASSESTEGNTIYF
TRBJ1-2	TRBV6-1	.	.	TGTGCCAGCAGTGTACAACAGGGACCAACTTCCCTATATGGCTACACCTTC	CASSVQQGPTSLYGYTF
TRBJ2-1	TRBV14	.	.	TGTGCCAGCAAGCAGGGGGGGCGTACCTACAATGAGCAGTTCTTC	CASKQGGRTYNEQFF
TRBJ2-7	TRBV6-1	large	TRBD1	TGTGCCAGCAGTCTTGGACAGGGGAGCTCCTACGAGCAGTACTTC	CASSLGQGSSYEQYF
TRBJ1-4	TRBV13	.	TRBD1	TGTGCCAGCAGCTTCCGGGACAGGGTTTTCAGTGAAAAACTGTTTTTT	CASSFRDRVFSEKLFF
TRBJ2-7	TRBV7-9	.	.	TGTGCCAGCAGCTTAGTAGGCACGAAAAACGACGAGCAGTACTTC	CASSLVGTKNDEQYF
TRBJ2-1	TRBV5-4	.	.	TGTGCCAGCAGCTTCCTAGCCGGTGAGCAGTTCTTC	CASSFLAGEQFF
TRBJ2-1	TRBV4-1	.	.	TGCGCCAGCAGCCAGAGCCGGTTGGCTGAGCAGTTCTTC	CASSQSRLAEQFF
TRBJ2-1	TRBV6-1	.	.	TGTGCCAGCATGGAAGGGGATCGCAATGAGCAGTTCTTC	CASMEGDRNEQFF
TRBJ1-6	TRBV5-5	.	.	TGTGCCAGCAGCTTCAGACCGGAACTTGGTCAGGATTCACCCCTCCACTTT	CASSFRPELGQDSPLHF
TRBJ1-5	TRBV6-5	.	.	TGTGCCAGCAGGATACAGGGTGGGGGCAATCAGCCCCAGCATTTT	CASRIQGGGNQPQHF
TRBJ2-7	TRBV7-2	.	.	TGTGCCAGCAGCCCGAGGTACGGAAGCGGCCTCGAGCAGTACTTC	CASSPRYGSGLEQYF
TRBJ2-1	TRBV9	.	TRBD1	TGTGCCAGCAGCCCAAATTCCGGGACAGGGTTGAATGAGCAGTTCTTC	CASSPNSGTGLNEQFF
TRBJ1-5	TRBV7-2	.	.	TGTGCCAGCAGCTTCGGCCCTTATAGCAATCAGCCCCAGCATTTT	CASSFGPYSNQPQHF
TRBJ2-7	TRBV6-6	.	TRBD1	TGTGCCAGCTCGGGACAGACCGCCTACGAGCAGTACTTC	CASSGQTAYEQYF